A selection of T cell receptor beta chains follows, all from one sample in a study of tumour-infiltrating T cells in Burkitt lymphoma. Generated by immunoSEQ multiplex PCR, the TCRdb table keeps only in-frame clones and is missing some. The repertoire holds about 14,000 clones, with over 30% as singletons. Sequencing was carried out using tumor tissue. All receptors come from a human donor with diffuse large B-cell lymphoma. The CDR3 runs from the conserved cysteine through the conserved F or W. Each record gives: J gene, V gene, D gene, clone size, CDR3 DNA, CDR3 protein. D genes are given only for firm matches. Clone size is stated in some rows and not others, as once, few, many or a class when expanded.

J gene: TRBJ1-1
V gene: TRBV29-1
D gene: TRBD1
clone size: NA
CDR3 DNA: TGCAGCGTTGTCCTGGCACAGGGGATCACTGAAGCTTTCTTT
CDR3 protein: CSVVLAQGITEAFF

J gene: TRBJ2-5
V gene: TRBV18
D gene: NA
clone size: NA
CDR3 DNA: TGTGCCAGCTCACCGTCCAGACAAGAGACCCAGTACTTC
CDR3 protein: CASSPSRQETQYF

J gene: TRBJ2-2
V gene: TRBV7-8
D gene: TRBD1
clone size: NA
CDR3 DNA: TGTGCCAGCAGCTTAGGCCAGGGGGACACCGGGGAGCTGTTTTTT
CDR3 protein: CASSLGQGDTGELFF

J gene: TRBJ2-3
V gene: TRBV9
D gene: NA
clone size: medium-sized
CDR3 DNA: TGTGCCAGCAGCGTAGTCCAGAGCCCAGATACGCAGTATTTT
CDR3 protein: CASSVVQSPDTQYF

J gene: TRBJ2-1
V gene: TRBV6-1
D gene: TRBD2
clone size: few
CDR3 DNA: TGTGCCAGCAGTGATCCGGGACTAGCGGGAGATGGTGAGCAGTTCTTC
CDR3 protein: CASSDPGLAGDGEQFF

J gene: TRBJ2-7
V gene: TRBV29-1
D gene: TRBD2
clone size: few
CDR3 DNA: TGCAGCGTCTGGACTAGCGGCGGCTGGCGCGAGCAGTACTTC
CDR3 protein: CSVWTSGGWREQYF

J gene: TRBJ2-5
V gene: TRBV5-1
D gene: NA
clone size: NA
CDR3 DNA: TGCGCCAGCAGCTTGGAGGATCGTGGGACGGGGACCCAGTACTTC
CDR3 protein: CASSLEDRGTGTQYF

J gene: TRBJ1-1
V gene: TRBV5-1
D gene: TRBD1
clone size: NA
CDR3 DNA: TGCGCCAGCAGCTCCGGACAGGGACTGAACACTGAAGCTTTCTTT
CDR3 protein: CASSSGQGLNTEAFF

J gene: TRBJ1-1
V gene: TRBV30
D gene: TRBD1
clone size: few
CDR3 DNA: TGTGCCTGGGAAGACAGGGGCAGGATGAACACTGAAGCTTTCTTT
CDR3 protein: CAWEDRGRMNTEAFF

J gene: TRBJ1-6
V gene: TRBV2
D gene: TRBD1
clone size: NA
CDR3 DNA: TGTGCCAGCAAATGGGACAGGGGTAATTCACCCCTCCACTTT
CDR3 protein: CASKWDRGNSPLHF

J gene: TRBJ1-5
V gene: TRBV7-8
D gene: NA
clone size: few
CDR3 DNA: TGTGCCAGCAGCTTTGACAGAGATCAGCCCCAGCATTTT
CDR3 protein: CASSFDRDQPQHF

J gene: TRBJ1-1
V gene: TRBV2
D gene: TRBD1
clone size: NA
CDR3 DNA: TGTGCCAGCAGTATACCTAAGACAGGGATGAACACTGAAGCTTTCTTT
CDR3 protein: CASSIPKTGMNTEAFF

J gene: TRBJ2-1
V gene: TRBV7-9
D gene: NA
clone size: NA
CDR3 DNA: TGTGCCAGCAGCTTAATCACGTTCAATGAGCAGTTCTTC
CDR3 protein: CASSLITFNEQFF

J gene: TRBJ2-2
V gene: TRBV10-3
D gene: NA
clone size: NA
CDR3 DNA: TGTGCCATCAGTGACCAGTCCCACACCGGGGAGCTGTTTTTT
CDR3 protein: CAISDQSHTGELFF

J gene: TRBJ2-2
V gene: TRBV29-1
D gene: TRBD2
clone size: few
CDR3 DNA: TGCAGCGTCGCCAAGCGGGGGGCCGGGGAGCTGTTTTTT
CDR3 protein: CSVAKRGAGELFF

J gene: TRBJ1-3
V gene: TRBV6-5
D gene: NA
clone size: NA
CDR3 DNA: TGTGCCAGCAGTTACGGTGACATCCCCTCTGGAAACACCATATATTTT
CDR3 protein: CASSYGDIPSGNTIYF

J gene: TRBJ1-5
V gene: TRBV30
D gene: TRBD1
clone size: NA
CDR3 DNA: TGTGCCTGGAGTCAGGGGGATCAGCCCCAGCATTTT
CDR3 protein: CAWSQGDQPQHF

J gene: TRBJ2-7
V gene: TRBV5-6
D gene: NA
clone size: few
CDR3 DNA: TGTGCCAGCAGCTTGGGACCGAACCCGTACGAGCAGTACTTC
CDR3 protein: CASSLGPNPYEQYF

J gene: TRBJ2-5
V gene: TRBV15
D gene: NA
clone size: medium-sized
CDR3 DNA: TGTGCCACCAGCAGAGGAGGGGGAGAGACCCAGTACTTC
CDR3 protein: CATSRGGGETQYF

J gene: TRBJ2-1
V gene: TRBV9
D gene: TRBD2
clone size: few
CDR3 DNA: TGTGCCAGCAGCTTCCGAAGGACTAGCGGGAGGGTTTGGAATGAGCAGTTCTTC
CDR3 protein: CASSFRRTSGRVWNEQFF

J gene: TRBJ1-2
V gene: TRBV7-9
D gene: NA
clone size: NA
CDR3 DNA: TGTGCCAGCAGCTTAACGGCGGTCTATGGCTACACCTTC
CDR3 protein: CASSLTAVYGYTF

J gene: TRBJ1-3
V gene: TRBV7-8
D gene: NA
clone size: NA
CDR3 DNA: TGTGCCAGCAGCTTATCGGACGGCTCTGGAAACACCATATATTTT
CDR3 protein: CASSLSDGSGNTIYF